This entry lists 19 T cell receptor beta chains sequenced from one sample in a study of cytomegalovirus exposure and HLA in healthy donors. It was with 60 Vbeta and 13 Jbeta primers that the PCR ran. The method was immunoSEQ multiplex PCR; TCRdb's version includes in-frame clones alone and lacks a portion of them. In the table there are under 90,000 clones, about four fifths of which are singletons. Material: PBMCs. The receptors shown here come from a man in his forties in good health and CMV-seronegative.

This chain connects TRBV19 to TRBJ1-1; D is possibly TRBD1 (5 bases). The germline V gene encodes CDR1 LNHDA and CDR2 SQIVND (reference sequence). The V end lost 6 bases, the J end lost 6 bases, and 14 bases lay between the germline ends. The CDR3 is 13 amino acids. The CDR3 region has the DNA TGTGCCAGTAGCCGGAGGGACCGACCTGAAGCTTTCTTT. Translating it yields CASSRRDRPEAFF.

V is TRBV11-3 and J is TRBJ2-7; tentatively, D is TRBD1 (6 bases). CDR3 length: 13 residues. V was trimmed by 4 bases and J by 7 bases, leaving 14 bases between them. Germline V gene sequence: CDR1 SGHNT, CDR2 YENEEA. The CDR3 DNA is TGTGCCAGCAGCTACAGGGTTGGCGGTGAGCAGTACTTC. As protein: CASSYRVGGEQYF.

This clone was seen a handful of times. The chain recombines TRBV2 with TRBJ1-4, with 7 bases matching TRBD1. V lost 8 bases, J lost 7 bases, and 7 bases stayed unmatched. Germline V gene data show CDR1 as SNHLY and CDR2 as FYNNEI. This CDR3 is 13 amino acids long. The CDR3 reads CASQTGIGEKLFF. As DNA, the CDR3 is TGTGCCAGCCAGACAGGGATTGGTGAAAAACTGTTTTTT.

J is TRBJ1-2 and V is TRBV10-3, with TRBD1 matching over 8 bases. Per the germline V gene, CDR1 is ENHRY and CDR2 is SYGVKD. The CDR3 extends over 16 amino acids. With V trimmed by 4 bases and J by 8 bases, 15 bases remained unmatched. The DNA of the CDR3 is TGTGCCATCAGTGCCGTGGGACAGGTGAATCTTCGAGGCTACACCTTC. Protein: CAISAVGQVNLRGYTF.

This chain joins TRBV7-2 and TRBJ2-3, with D possibly matching TRBD2 (5 bases). The CDR3 runs 15 residues. Germline-derived CDR1 and CDR2 are SGHTA and FQGNSA. V gave up 0 bases and J gave up 6 bases, with 13 bases separating them. The CDR3 loop reads CASSLASGRRDTQYF. The DNA of the CDR3 is TGTGCCAGCAGCTTAGCAAGCGGTCGACGGGATACGCAGTATTTT.

V usage is TRBV6-6 and J usage is TRBJ2-5; 10 bases are shared with TRBD2. Germline CDR1 and CDR2: MNHNY and SVGAGI (reference sequence). V was clipped by 8 bases and J by 2 bases; unmatched bases: 5. The CDR3 spans 14 residues. In DNA, the CDR3 is TGTGCCAGCGGATTAGCGGGGGGTCAAGAGACCCAGTACTTC. Translation gives CASGLAGGQETQYF.

Only a few counts were recorded for this clone. V and J are TRBV6-5 and TRBJ1-1, with a tentative D call TRBD1 (5 bases). V was cut by 5 bases and J by 6 bases, with 13 bases left in between. The CDR3 covers 13 residues. Germline V gene lookup returns CDR1 MNHEY and CDR2 SVGAGI. CDR3 amino acids: CASSEGVISEAFF. The CDR3 region has the DNA TGTGCCAGCAGTGAAGGGGTGATCTCTGAAGCTTTCTTT.

This clone has only a few counts. This chain uses TRBV6-5 with TRBJ1-4; D is perhaps TRBD1 (6 bases). V was cut by 4 bases and J by 6 bases, with 12 bases left in between. Germline lookup yields CDR1 MNHEY and CDR2 SVGAGI. CDR3 length: 14 amino acids. The CDR3 protein is CASSLTAGDEKLFF. The CDR3 DNA reads as TGTGCCAGCAGTTTAACCGCAGGGGATGAAAAACTGTTTTTT.

The chain has TRBV7-6 and TRBJ1-1; D unresolved. The CDR3 runs to 15 residues. Looked up from germline, CDR1 is SGHVS and CDR2 is FNYEAQ. Trimming pared 5 bases from V and 3 bases from J, leaving 16 bases between. CDR3 DNA sequence: TGTGCCAGCAGCCTGAGGGCAAACCTTGACACTGAAGCTTTCTTT. This gives the protein CASSLRANLDTEAFF.

The chain recombines TRBV19 with TRBJ1-2, with 7 bases lining up with TRBD1. The ends lost 5 bases at V and 1 base at J; junction bases unmatched: 13. The length of the CDR3 is 17 residues. The germline V gene has CDR1 LNHDA and CDR2 SQIVND (reference sequence). CDR3 sequence (DNA): TGTGCCAGTAGTCTGGAGGGGGCGCAGGGAATTAACTATGGCTACACCTTC. Encoded protein: CASSLEGAQGINYGYTF. The full variable domain, rest sourced from reference TRBV19 and TRBJ1-2, is DGGITQSPKYLFRKEGQNVTLSCEQNLNHDAMYWYRQDPGQGLRLIYYSQIVNDFQKGDIAEGYSVSREKKESFPLTVTSAQKNPTAFYLCASSLEGAQGINYGYTFGSGTRLTVV.

This clone was seen more than once but under ten times. The rearrangement joins TRBV4-3 to TRBJ1-1, with a tentative D call TRBD1 (6 bases). Germline V gene sequence: CDR1 LGHNA, CDR2 YSLEER. This CDR3 contains 15 residues. Deletions cut 2 bases from V and 3 bases from J, with 13 bases between. CDR3: CASSQYGGADTEAFF. CDR3 nucleotides: TGCGCCAGCAGCCAATATGGGGGGGCTGACACTGAAGCTTTCTTT.

This clone is a singleton in its sample. The rearrangement links TRBV5-8 to TRBJ1-6; TRBD1 aligns across 7 bases. The CDR3 sequence is 13 residues long. Trimming took 4 bases from V and 8 from J; bases not matched to a gene: 3. Germline CDR1 reads SGHTS; CDR2 reads YDEGEE. CDR3 protein: CASSRQGDSPLHF. The CDR3 bases are TGTGCCAGCAGCCGCCAGGGGGATTCACCCCTCCACTTT. Combining the CDR3 with reference TRBV5-8 and TRBJ1-6 gives the whole variable domain EAGVTQSPTHLIKTRGQQATLRCSPISGHTSVYWYQQALGLGLQFLLWYDEGEERNRGNFPPRFSGRQFPNYSSELNVNALELEDSALYLCASSRQGDSPLHFGNGTRLTVT.

This clone was detected a few times. The rearrangement links TRBV7-3 to TRBJ1-6; D might be TRBD1 (5 bases). Germline CDR1 reads SGHTA; CDR2 reads FQGTGA. Trimming removed 2 bases at V and 2 bases at J, with 16 bases between. The CDR3 length is 18 residues. CDR3 region: CASSLLGGQGAYNSPLHF. CDR3 sequence (DNA): TGTGCCAGCAGCTTACTTGGAGGGCAGGGTGCCTATAATTCACCCCTCCACTTT.

V and J are TRBV4-3 and TRBJ2-6, with D possibly matching TRBD2 (6 bases). Trimming pared 0 bases from V and 2 bases from J, leaving 8 bases between. The CDR3 runs 16 residues. Germline values: CDR1 LGHNA, CDR2 YSLEER. CDR3 region: CASSQEAGAGANVLTF. CDR3 DNA sequence: TGCGCCAGCAGCCAAGAAGCGGGCGCTGGGGCCAACGTCCTGACTTTC.

The chain combines TRBV7-9 with TRBJ1-1; D is undetermined. Trimming shortened V by 3 bases and J by 2 bases, and 7 bases separated the two germline ends. The CDR3 totals 13 residues. The V gene's germline CDR1 is SEHNR and CDR2 FQNEAQ (reference sequence). The CDR3 nucleotides read TGTGCCAGCAGCTTCGGTCCAAACACTGAAGCTTTCTTT. Its translation: CASSFGPNTEAFF.

V gene TRBV29-1 combines with J gene TRBJ1-3, with D perhaps TRBD1 (5 bases). The V end was cut by 4 bases, the J end by 0 bases, with 10 bases between. Germline V gene data show CDR1 as SQVTM and CDR2 as ANQGSEA. This CDR3 has 14 amino acids. Here the CDR3 reads CSVVGVPSGNTIYF. Here the CDR3 DNA reads TGCAGCGTTGTAGGGGTACCCTCTGGAAACACCATATATTTT.

This clone was detected only once. This chain connects TRBV5-6 to TRBJ2-7; 7 positions match TRBD1. This CDR3 is built from 14 residues. The V and J ends lost 4 bases and 5 bases, in that order; junction bases with no gene match: 9. Looked up from germline, CDR1 is SGHDT and CDR2 is YYEEEE. CDR3 bases: TGTGCCAGCAGCCGGCAACAGGGGACAGACGAGCAGTACTTC. As protein: CASSRQQGTDEQYF.

This clone appeared a few times. This chain links TRBV18 with TRBJ2-6, with TRBD1 matching 8 bases. J gave up 4 bases and V 5 bases, and 4 bases lay outside the gene matches. This CDR3 has 15 residues. Germline CDR1 KGHSH, CDR2 LQKENI. DNA of the CDR3: TGTGCCAGCTCAACAGGGGGAGCAGGGGCCAACGTCCTGACTTTC. This encodes CASSTGGAGANVLTF.

The genes are TRBV5-1 and TRBJ2-5, with 9 nucleotides matching TRBD1. The last part of the DNA fits TRBJ2-7 better; the J call may be wrong. Germline lookup yields CDR1 SGHRS and CDR2 YFSETQ. The CDR3 is made up of 15 amino acids. In DNA, the CDR3 is TGCGCCAGCAGCGGATCGGGACAGGGATACTACGAGCAGTACTTC. As protein: CASSGSGQGYYEQYF.